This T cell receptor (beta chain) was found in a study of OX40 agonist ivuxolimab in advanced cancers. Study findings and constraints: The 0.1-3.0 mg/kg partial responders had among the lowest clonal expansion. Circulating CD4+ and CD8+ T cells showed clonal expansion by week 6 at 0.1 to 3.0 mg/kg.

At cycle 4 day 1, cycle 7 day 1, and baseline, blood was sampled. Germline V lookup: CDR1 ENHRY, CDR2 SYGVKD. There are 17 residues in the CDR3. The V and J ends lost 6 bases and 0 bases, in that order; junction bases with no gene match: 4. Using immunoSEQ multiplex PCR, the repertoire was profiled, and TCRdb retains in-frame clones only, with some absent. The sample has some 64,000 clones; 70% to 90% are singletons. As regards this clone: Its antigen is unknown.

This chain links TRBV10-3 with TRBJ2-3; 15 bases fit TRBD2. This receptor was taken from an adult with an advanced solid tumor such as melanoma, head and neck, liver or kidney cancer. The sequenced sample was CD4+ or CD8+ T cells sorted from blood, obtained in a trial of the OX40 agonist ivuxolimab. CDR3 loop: CAISRTSGGASTDTQYF. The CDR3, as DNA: TGTGCCATCAGCCGGACTAGCGGGGGGGCCAGCACAGATACGCAGTATTTT.